A selection of T cell receptor beta chains follows, all from one sample in a study of blood T cell repertoires in COVID-19. The data were produced by immunoSEQ multiplex PCR, yet TCRdb's version contains in-frame clones alone and is incomplete. The data show some 95,000 clones, with 87% seen just once and 4% to 5.5% held by the top ten. The sample consisted of peripheral blood. Receptor source: a man in his sixties or seventies with acute or convalescent COVID-19. Each CDR3 is given with its conserved first and last residue. The D gene is left open where the match is weak. The size entry is marked missing in some rows and otherwise reads once, few, many or a size class.

v_call	clone_size	d_call	j_call	cdr3_nt	cdr3_aa
TRBV9	few	NA	TRBJ1-1	TGTGCCAGCAGCGTAGGTGGGGCAGGGTGGGTCACTGAAGCTTTCTTT	CASSVGGAGWVTEAFF
TRBV6-5	NA	NA	TRBJ1-5	TGTGCCAGCACCCCGAATAGAGGCAATCAGCCCCAGCATTTT	CASTPNRGNQPQHF
TRBV9	NA	TRBD1	TRBJ2-5	TGTGCCAGCAATCTACAGGGGGCTGAGGAGACCCAGTACTTC	CASNLQGAEETQYF
TRBV6-1	few	TRBD2	TRBJ2-5	TGTGCCAGCAGTGCCCGACTAGCGGGGTGGGGGGAGACCCAGTACTTC	CASSARLAGWGETQYF
TRBV29-1	NA	NA	TRBJ2-7	TGCAGCGTGGGGGACATCGCGGGTTCCTACGAGCAGTACTTC	CSVGDIAGSYEQYF
TRBV6-5	NA	NA	TRBJ2-2	TGTGCCAGCCCTAGACGGAACACCGGGGAGCTGTTTTTT	CASPRRNTGELFF
TRBV28	few	NA	TRBJ2-7	TGTGCCAGCAGTTCCCCATTTAGCTCCTACGAGCAGTACTTC	CASSSPFSSYEQYF
TRBV5-6	NA	NA	TRBJ1-6	TGTGCCAGCAACGACAGAACTATTAATTCACCCCTCCACTTT	CASNDRTINSPLHF
TRBV6-6	NA	TRBD1	TRBJ1-5	TGTGCCAGCAGTAGGGACAGGGGGCGACAGCCCCAGCATTTT	CASSRDRGRQPQHF
TRBV2	NA	NA	TRBJ2-4	TGTGCCAGCAGTGAAAACACAGGGGCCAAAAACATTCAGTACTTC	CASSENTGAKNIQYF
TRBV9	NA	TRBD1	TRBJ1-2	TGTGCCAGCAGCGCGAGCGACAGGGGCTATGGCTACACCTTC	CASSASDRGYGYTF
TRBV11-2	NA	NA	TRBJ1-1	TGTGCCAGCAGCTTAGATCTGAGCCCTGAAGCTTTCTTT	CASSLDLSPEAFF
TRBV3-1/TRBV3-2	NA	NA	TRBJ1-6	TGTGCCAGCAGCCAAACGTTCGGGGGATATTCACCCCTCCACTTT	CASSQTFGGYSPLHF
TRBV24-1	NA	TRBD1	TRBJ2-1	TGTGCCACCAGTAATCAGGGGGTGAGGCAGTTCTTC	CATSNQGVRQFF
TRBV28	NA	NA	TRBJ1-3	TGTGCCAGCGGCGAATTCACTAGCTCTGGAAACACCATATATTTT	CASGEFTSSGNTIYF
TRBV2	NA	TRBD2	TRBJ2-5	TGTGCCAGCAGTGAGATAGCGGGGGGTCGAGAGACCCAGTACTTC	CASSEIAGGRETQYF
TRBV4-2	NA	TRBD1	TRBJ1-6	TGTGCCAGCAGCCAAGTTGGAGGGGGCGCGCTATCTCTGAATTCACCCCTCCACTTT	CASSQVGGGALSLNSPLHF